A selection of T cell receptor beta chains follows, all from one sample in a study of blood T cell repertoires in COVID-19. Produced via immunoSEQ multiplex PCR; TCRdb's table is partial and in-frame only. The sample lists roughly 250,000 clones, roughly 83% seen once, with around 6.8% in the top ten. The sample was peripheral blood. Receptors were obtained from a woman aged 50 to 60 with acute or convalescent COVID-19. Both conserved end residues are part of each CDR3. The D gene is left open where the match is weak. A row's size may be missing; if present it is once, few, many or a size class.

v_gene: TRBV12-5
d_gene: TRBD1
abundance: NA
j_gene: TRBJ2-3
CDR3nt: TGTGCTAGTGGTTTGGCCCTTGGGGACAGGGACACAGATACGCAGTATTTT
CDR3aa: CASGLALGDRDTDTQYF

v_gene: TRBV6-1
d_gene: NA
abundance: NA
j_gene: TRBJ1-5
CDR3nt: TGTGCCAGCAGTGAAGGGCAGGGAGGGATCAGTCCCCAGCATTTT
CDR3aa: CASSEGQGGISPQHF

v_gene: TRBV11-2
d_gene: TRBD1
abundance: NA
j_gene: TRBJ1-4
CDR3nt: TGTGCCAGCAGTTTAACCTTATCCGGGACAGGGACTGAAAAACTGTTTTTT
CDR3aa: CASSLTLSGTGTEKLFF

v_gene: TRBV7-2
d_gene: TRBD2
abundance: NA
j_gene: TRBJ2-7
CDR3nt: TGTGCCAGCAGCTTACGAGGACTAGCAAGGGAGCAGTACTTC
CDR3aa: CASSLRGLAREQYF

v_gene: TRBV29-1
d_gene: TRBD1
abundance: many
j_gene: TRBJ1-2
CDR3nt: TGCAGCGTTGAAGGAGGGGGCGGCTATGGCTACACCTTC
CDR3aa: CSVEGGGGYGYTF

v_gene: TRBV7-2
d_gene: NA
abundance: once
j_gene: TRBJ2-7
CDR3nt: TGTGCCAGCAGCCCGGCGGGCTACGAGCAGTACTTC
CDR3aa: CASSPAGYEQYF

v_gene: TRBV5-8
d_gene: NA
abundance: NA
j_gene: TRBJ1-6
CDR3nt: TGTGCCAGCAGCTTGTTCACAGAGAATTCACCCCTCCACTTT
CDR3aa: CASSLFTENSPLHF

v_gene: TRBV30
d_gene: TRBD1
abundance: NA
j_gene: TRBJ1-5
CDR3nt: TGTGCCTGGAGCCCGGGACAGGTCAATCAGCCCCAGCATTTT
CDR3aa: CAWSPGQVNQPQHF

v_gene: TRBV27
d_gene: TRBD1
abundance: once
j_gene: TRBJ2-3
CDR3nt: TGTGCCAGCCCGAGGGGGGGACAGGGGACTAGGAGCACAGATACGCAGTATTTT
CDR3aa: CASPRGGQGTRSTDTQYF

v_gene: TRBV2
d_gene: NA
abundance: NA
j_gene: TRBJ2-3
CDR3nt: TGTGCCAGCAGTACAGGGCGGGTGGGCACAGATACGCAGTATTTT
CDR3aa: CASSTGRVGTDTQYF

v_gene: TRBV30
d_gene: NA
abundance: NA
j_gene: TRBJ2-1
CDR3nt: TGTGCCTGGAGTGTTTCCCGGGTGGGGACTGGGCCGATCTTC
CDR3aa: CAWSVSRVGTGPIF

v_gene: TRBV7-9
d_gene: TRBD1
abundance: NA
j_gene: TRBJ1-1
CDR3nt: TGTGCCAGCAGCCCGGGACAGACCACTGAAGCTTTCTTT
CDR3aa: CASSPGQTTEAFF

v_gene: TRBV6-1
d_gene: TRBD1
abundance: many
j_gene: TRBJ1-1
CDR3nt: TGTGCCAGCAGTGAAGGACAGGGAAACACTGAAGCTTTCTTT
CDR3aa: CASSEGQGNTEAFF

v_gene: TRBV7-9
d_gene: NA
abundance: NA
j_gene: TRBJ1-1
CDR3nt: TGTGCCAGCAGCAAGACATGGTATGAAGCTTTCTTT
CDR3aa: CASSKTWYEAFF

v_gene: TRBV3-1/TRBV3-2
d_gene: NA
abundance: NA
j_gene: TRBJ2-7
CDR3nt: TGTGCCAGCAGCCAAGATTTTGTTGTCTCCGAGCAGTACTTC
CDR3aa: CASSQDFVVSEQYF

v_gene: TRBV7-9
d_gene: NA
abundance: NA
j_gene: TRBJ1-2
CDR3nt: TGTGCCAGCAGCTTAGCATCAGGGGAGGGCTATGGCTACACCTTC
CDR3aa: CASSLASGEGYGYTF

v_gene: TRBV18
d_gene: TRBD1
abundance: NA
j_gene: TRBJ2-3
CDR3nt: TGTGCCAGCTCATCGGGACAGGGTTCGACAGATACGCAGTATTTT
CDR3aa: CASSSGQGSTDTQYF

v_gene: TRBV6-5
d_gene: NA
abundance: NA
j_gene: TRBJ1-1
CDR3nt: TGTGCCAGCAGTCACAGCCTTGAAGCTTTCTTT
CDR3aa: CASSHSLEAFF

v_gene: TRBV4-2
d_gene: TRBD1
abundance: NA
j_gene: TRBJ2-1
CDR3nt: TGTGCCAGCAGCCAAGTCTTGACAGGGGGGAGCCATGAGCAGTTCTTC
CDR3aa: CASSQVLTGGSHEQFF